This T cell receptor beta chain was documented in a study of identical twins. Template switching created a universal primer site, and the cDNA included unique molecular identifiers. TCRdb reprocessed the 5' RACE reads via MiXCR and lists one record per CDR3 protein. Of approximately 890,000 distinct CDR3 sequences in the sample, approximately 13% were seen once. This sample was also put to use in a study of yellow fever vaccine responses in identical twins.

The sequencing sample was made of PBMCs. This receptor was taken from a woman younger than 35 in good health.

The CDR3 nucleotides read TGTGCCAGCAGTTACTCACCTCTAGCGGGGGTCTACAATGAGCAGTTCTTC. Translated, it gives CASSYSPLAGVYNEQFF. The genes are TRBV6-5 and TRBJ2-1; 10 bases fit TRBD2. CDR3 length equals 17 residues. Losses at the gene ends were 0 bases for V and 3 bases for J; bases not matched to a gene: 5. CDR1 and CDR2 (germline): MNHEY, SVGAGI.